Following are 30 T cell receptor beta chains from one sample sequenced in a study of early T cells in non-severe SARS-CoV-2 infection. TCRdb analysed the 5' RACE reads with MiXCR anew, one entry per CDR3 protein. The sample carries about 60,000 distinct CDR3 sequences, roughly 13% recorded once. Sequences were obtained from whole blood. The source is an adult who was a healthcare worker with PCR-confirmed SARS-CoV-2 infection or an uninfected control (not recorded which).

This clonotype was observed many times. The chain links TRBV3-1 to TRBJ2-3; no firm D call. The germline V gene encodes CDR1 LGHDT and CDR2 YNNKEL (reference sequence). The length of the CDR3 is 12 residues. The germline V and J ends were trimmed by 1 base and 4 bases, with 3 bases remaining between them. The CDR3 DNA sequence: TGTGCCAGCAGCCAAGTCTCAGATACGCAGTATTTT. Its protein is CASSQVSDTQYF.

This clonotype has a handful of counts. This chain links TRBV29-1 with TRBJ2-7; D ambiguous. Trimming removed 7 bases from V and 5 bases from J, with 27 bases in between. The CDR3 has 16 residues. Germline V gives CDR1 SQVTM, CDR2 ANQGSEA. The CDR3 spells CSAIEGFSIPQDEQYF. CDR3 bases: TGCAGCGCCATAGAAGGGTTCTCGATTCCGCAGGACGAGCAGTACTTC.

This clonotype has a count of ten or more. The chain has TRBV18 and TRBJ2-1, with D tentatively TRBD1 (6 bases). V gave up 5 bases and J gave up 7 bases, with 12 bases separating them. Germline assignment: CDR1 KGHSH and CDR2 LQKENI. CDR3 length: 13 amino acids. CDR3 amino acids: CASSSRQENEQFF. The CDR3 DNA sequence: TGTGCCAGCTCATCTAGACAGGAAAATGAGCAGTTCTTC.

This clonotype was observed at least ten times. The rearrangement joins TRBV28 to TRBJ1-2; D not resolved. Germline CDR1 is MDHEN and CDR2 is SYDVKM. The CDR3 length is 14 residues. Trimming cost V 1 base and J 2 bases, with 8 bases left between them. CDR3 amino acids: CASSLSGSNYGYTF. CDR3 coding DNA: TGTGCCAGCAGTTTATCGGGATCAAACTATGGCTACACCTTC.

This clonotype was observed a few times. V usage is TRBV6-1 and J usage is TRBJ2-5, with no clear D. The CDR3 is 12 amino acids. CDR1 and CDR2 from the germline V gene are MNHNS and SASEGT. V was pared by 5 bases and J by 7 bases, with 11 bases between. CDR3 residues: CASSPEVGTQYF. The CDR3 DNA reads TGTGCCAGCAGTCCCGAAGTGGGGACCCAGTACTTC.

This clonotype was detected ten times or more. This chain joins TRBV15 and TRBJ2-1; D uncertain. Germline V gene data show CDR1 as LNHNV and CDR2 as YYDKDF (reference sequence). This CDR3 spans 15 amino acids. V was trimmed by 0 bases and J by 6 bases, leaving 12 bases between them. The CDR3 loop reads CATSRDKGFGNEQFF. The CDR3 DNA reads TGTGCCACCAGCAGAGATAAAGGATTCGGCAATGAGCAGTTCTTC.

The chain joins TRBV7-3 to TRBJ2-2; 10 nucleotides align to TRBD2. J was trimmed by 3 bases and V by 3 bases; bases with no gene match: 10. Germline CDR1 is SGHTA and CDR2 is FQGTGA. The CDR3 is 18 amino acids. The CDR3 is CASSLTLAGAGDTGELFF. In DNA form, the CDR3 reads TGTGCCAGCAGCTTGACCCTAGCGGGAGCAGGGGACACCGGGGAGCTGTTTTTT.

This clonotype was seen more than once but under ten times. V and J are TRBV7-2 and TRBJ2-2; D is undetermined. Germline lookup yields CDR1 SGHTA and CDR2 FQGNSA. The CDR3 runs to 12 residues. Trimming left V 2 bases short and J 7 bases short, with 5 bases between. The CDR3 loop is CASSLSYGELFF. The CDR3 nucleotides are TGTGCCAGCAGCTTATCCTACGGGGAGCTGTTTTTT.

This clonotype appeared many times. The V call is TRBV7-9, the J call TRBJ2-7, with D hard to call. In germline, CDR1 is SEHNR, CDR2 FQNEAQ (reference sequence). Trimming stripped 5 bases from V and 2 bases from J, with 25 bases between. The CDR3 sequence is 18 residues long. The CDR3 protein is CASSPRSAPPKVTYEQYF. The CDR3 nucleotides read TGTGCCAGCAGCCCAAGATCAGCGCCGCCTAAAGTTACCTACGAGCAGTACTTC.

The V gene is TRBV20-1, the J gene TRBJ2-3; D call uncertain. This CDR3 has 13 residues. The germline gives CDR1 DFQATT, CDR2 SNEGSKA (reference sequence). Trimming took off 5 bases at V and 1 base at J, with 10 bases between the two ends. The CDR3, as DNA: TGCAGTGCTGAGCCCCATCGCACAGATACGCAGTATTTT. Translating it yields CSAEPHRTDTQYF.

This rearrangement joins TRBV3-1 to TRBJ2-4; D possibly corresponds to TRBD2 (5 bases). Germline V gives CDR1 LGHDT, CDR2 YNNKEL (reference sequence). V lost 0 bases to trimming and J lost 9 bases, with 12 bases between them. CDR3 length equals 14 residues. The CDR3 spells CASSQEELGGIQYF. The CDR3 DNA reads TGTGCCAGCAGCCAAGAAGAACTAGGTGGCATTCAGTACTTC.

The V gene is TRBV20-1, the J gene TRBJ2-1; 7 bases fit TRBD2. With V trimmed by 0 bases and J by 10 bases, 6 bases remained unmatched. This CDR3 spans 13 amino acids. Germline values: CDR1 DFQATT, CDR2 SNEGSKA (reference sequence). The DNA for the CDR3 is TGCAGTGCTAGAGATGATCCAGCGGGGGAGCAGTTCTTC. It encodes CSARDDPAGEQFF.

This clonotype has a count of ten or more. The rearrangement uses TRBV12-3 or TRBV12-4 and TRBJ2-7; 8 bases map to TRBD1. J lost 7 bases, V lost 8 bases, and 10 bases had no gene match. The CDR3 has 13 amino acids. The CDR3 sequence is CASGTTGVEEQYF. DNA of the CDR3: TGTGCCAGCGGGACGACAGGGGTGGAAGAGCAGTACTTC.

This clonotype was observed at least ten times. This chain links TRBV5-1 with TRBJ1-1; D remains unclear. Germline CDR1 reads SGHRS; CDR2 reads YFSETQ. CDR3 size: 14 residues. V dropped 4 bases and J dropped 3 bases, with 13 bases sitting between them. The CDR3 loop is CASSPGTVYTEAFF. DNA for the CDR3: TGCGCCAGCAGCCCGGGCACAGTATACACTGAAGCTTTCTTT.

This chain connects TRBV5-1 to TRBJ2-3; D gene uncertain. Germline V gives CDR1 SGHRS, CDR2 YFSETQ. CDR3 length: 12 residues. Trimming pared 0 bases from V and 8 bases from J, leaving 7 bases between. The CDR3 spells CASSLVDGTQYF. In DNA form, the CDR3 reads TGCGCCAGCAGCTTGGTAGACGGTACGCAGTATTTT.

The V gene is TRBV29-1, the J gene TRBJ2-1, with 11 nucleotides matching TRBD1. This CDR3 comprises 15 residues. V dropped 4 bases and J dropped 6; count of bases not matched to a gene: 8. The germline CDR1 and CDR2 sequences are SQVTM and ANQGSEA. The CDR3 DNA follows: TGCAGCGTTGTGCGGCGGGACAGGGGGGGCAATGAGCAGTTCTTC. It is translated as CSVVRRDRGGNEQFF.

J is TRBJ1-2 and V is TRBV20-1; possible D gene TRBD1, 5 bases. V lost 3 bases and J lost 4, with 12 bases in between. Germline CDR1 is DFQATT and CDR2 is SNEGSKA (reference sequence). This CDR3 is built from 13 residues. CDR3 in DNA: TGCAGTGCTAGTCGAGGTGGGGGCTATGGCTACACCTTC. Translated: CSASRGGGYGYTF.

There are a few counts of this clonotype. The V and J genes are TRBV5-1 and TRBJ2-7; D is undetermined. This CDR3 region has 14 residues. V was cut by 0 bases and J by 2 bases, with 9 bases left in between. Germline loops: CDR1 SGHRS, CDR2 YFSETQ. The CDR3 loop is CASSLAEIPYEQYF. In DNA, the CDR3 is TGCGCCAGCAGCTTGGCCGAGATTCCCTACGAGCAGTACTTC.

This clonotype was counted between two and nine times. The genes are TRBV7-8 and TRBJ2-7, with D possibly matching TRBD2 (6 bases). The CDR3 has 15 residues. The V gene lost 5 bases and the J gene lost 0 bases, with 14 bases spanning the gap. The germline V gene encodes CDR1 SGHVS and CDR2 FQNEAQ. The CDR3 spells CASSRSGQGSYEQYF. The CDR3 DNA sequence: TGTGCCAGCAGCCGGAGCGGGCAGGGCTCCTACGAGCAGTACTTC. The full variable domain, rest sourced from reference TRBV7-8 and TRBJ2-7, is GAGVSQSPRYKVAKRGQDVALRCDPISGHVSLFWYQQALGQGPEFLTYFQNEAQLDKSGLPSDRFFAERPEGSVSTLKIQRTQQEDSAVYLCASSRSGQGSYEQYFGPGTRLTVT.

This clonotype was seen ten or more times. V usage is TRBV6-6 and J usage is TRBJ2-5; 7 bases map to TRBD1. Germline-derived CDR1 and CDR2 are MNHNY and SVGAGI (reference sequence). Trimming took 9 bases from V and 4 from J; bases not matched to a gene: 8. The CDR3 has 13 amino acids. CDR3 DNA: TGTGCCAGTCACAGGGGCGGGCGAGAGACCCAGTACTTC. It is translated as CASHRGGRETQYF.

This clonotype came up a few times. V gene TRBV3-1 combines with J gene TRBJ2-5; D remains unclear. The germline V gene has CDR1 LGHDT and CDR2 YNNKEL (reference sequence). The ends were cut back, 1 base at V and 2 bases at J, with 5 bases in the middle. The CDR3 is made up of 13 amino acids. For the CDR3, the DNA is TGTGCCAGCAGCCAAGGCTCGCAAGAGACCCAGTACTTC. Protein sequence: CASSQGSQETQYF.

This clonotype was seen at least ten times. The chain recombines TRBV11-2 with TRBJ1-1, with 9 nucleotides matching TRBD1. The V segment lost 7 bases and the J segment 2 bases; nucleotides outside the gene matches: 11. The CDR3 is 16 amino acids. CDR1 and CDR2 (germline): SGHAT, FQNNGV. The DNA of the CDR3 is TGTGCCAGCAACCCGGGACAGGGTGGGTTCAACACTGAAGCTTTCTTT. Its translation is CASNPGQGGFNTEAFF.

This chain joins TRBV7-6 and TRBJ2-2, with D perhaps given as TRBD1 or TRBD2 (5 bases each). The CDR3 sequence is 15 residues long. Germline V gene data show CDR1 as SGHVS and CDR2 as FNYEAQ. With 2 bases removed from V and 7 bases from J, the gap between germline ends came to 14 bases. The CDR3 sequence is CASSLFTGGIGELFF. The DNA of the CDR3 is TGTGCCAGCAGCTTATTTACTGGGGGTATCGGGGAGCTGTTTTTT.

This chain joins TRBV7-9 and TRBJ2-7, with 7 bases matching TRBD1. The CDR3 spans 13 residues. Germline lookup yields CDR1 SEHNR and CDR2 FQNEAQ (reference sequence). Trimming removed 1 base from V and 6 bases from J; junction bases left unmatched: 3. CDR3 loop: CASSLEGAFEQYF. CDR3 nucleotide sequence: TGTGCCAGCAGCTTAGAGGGGGCGTTCGAGCAGTACTTC.

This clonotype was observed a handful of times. CDR3 DNA: TGTGCCAGCAGCGATAGGAGGGTCAATCAGCCCCAGCATTTT. Translated, it gives CASSDRRVNQPQHF. The V gene is TRBV6-5, the J gene TRBJ1-5; D is undetermined. This CDR3 has 14 residues. Trimming took off 6 bases at V and 3 bases at J, with 12 bases between the two ends. Germline V lookup: CDR1 MNHEY, CDR2 SVGAGI.

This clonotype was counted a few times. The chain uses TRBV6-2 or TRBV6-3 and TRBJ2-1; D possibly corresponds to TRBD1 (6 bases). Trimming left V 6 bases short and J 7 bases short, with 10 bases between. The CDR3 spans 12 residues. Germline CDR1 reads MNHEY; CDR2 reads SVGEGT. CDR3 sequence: CASSHRANEQFF. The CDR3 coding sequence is TGTGCCAGCAGCCACAGGGCGAATGAGCAGTTCTTC.

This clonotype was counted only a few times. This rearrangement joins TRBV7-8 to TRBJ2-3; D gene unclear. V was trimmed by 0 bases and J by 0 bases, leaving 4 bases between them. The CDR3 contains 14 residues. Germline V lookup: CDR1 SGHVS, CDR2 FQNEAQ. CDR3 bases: TGTGCCAGCAGCTTAGCGTGGAGCACAGATACGCAGTATTTT. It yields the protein CASSLAWSTDTQYF.

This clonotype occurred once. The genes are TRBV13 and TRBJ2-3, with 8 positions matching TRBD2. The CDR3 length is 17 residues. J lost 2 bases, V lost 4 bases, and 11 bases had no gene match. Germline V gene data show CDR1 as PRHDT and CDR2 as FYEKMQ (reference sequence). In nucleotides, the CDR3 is TGTGCCAGCAGCTCTCCCCCGACTAGCGTAAACACAGATACGCAGTATTTT. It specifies CASSSPPTSVNTDTQYF.

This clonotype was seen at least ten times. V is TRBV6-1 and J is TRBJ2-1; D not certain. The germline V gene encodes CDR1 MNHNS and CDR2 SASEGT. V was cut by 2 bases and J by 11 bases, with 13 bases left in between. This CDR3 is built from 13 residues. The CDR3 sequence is CASSELATMKQFF. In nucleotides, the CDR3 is TGTGCCAGCAGTGAACTCGCTACAATGAAGCAGTTCTTC.

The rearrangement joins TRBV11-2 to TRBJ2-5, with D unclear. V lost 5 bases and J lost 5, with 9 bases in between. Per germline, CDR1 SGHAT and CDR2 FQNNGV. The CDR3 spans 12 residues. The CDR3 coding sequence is TGTGCCAGCAGCCCTCAGGAGGAGACCCAGTACTTC. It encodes CASSPQEETQYF.